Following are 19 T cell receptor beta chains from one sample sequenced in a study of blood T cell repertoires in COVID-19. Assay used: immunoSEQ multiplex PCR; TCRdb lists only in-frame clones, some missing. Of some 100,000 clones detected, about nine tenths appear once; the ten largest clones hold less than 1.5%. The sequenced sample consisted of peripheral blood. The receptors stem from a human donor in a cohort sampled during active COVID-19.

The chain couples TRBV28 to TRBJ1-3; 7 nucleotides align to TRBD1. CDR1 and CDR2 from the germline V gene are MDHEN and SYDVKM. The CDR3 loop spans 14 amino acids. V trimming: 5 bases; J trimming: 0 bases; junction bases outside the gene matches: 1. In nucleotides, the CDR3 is TGTGCCAGCAGTCCAGGGGGCTCTGGAAACACCATATATTTT. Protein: CASSPGGSGNTIYF.

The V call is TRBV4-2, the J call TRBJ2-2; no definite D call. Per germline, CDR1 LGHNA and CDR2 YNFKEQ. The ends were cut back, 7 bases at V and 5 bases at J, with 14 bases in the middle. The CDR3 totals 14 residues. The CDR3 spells CASTFARGTGELFF. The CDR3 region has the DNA TGTGCCAGCACGTTCGCTAGAGGTACCGGGGAGCTGTTTTTT.

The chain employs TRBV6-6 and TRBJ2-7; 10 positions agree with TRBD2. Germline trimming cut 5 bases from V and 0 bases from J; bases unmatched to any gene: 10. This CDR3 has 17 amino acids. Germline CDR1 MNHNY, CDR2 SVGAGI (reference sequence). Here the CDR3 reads CASSPTGTSVPSYEQYF. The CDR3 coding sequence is TGTGCCAGCAGTCCCACCGGGACTAGCGTCCCCTCCTACGAGCAGTACTTC.

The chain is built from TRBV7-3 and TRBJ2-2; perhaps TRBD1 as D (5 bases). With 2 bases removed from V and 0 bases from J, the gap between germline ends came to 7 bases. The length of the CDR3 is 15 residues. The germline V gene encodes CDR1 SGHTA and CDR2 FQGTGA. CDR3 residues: CASSLVGANTGELFF. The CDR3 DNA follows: TGTGCCAGCAGCTTAGTAGGGGCGAACACCGGGGAGCTGTTTTTT.

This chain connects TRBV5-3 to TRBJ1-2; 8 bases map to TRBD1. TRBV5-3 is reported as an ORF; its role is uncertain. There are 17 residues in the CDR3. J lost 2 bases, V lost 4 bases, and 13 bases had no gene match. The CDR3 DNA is TGTGCCAGAAGCCACCGGGACAGGCAGAAGGGGAACTATGGCTACACCTTC. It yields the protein CARSHRDRQKGNYGYTF.

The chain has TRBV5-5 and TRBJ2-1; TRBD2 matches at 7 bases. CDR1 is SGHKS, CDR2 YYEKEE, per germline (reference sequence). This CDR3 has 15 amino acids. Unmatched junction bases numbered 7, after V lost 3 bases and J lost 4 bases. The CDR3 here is CASSSGLTSYNEQFF. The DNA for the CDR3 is TGTGCCAGCAGCTCGGGACTAACCTCTTACAATGAGCAGTTCTTC.

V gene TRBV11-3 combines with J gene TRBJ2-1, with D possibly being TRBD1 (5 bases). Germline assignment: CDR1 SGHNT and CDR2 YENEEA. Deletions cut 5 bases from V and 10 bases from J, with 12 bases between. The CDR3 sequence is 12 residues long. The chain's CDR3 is CASSKAGIEQFF. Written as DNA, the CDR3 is TGTGCCAGCAGCAAAGCAGGGATCGAGCAGTTCTTC.

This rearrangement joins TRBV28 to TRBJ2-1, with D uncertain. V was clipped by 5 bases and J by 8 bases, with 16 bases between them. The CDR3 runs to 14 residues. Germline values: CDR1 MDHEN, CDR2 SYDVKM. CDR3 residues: CASSDSSSWDEQFF. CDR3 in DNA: TGTGCCAGCAGTGACTCCAGCTCTTGGGATGAGCAGTTCTTC.

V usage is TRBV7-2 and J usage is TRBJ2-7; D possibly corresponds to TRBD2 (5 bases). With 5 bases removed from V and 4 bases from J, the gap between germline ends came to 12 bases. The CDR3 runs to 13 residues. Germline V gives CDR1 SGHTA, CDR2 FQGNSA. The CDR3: CASSTRTGYEQYF. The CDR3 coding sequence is TGTGCCAGCAGCACCCGGACGGGATACGAGCAGTACTTC.

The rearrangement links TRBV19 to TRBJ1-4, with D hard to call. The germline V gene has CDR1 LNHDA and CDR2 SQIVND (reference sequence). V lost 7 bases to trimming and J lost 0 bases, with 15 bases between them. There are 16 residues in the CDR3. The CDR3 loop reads CASKMGSLATNEKLFF. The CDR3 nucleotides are TGTGCCAGTAAGATGGGGAGTTTAGCAACTAATGAAAAACTGTTTTTT.

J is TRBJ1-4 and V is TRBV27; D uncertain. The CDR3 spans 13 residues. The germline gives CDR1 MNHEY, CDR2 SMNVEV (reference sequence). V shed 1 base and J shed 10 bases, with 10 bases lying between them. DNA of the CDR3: TGTGCCAGCAGTTTATATCCGGGTGCAAAACTGTTTTTT. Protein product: CASSLYPGAKLFF. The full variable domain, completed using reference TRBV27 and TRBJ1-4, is EAQVTQNPRYLITVTGKKLTVTCSQNMNHEYMSWYRQDPGLGLRQIYYSMNVEVTDKGDVPEGYKVSRKEKRNFPLILESPSPNQTSLYFCASSLYPGAKLFFGSGTQLSVL.

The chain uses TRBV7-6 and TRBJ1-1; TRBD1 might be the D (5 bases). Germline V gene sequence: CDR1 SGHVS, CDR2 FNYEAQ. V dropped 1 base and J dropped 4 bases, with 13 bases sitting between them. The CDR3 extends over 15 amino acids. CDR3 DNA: TGTGCCAGCAGCTTAGGAAAGGCAGGGATCACTGAAGCTTTCTTT. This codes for CASSLGKAGITEAFF.

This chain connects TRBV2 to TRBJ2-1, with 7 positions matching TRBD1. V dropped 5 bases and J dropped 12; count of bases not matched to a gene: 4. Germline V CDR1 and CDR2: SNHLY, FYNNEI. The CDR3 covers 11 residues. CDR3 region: CASSPWDRQFF. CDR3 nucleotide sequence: TGTGCCAGCAGTCCCTGGGACAGGCAGTTCTTC.

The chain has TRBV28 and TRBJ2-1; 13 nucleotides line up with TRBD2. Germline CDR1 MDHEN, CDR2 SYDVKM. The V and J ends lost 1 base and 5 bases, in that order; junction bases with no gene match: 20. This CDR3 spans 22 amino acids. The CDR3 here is CASSLFFLGTSGTISPHNEQFF. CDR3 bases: TGTGCCAGCAGTTTATTCTTCCTGGGGACTAGCGGGACAATATCGCCCCACAATGAGCAGTTCTTC.

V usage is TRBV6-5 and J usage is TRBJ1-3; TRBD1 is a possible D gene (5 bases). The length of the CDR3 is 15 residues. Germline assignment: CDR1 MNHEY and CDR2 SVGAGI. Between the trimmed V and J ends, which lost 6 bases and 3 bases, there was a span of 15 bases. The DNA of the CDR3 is TGTGCCAGCAGACAAGGGACTCTTTATGGAAACACCATATATTTT. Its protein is CASRQGTLYGNTIYF.

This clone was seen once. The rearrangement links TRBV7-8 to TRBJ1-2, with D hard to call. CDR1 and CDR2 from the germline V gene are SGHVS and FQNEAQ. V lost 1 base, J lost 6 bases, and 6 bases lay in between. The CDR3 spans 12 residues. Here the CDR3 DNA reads TGTGCCAGCAGCTTAGGTAGCCATGGCTACACCTTC. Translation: CASSLGSHGYTF.

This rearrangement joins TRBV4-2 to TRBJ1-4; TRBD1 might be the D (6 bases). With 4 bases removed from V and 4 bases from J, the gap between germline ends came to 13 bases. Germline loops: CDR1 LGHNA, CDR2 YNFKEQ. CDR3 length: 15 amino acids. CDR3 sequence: CASSRQQGDNEKLFF. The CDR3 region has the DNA TGTGCCAGCAGCCGACAACAGGGAGATAATGAAAAACTGTTTTTT.

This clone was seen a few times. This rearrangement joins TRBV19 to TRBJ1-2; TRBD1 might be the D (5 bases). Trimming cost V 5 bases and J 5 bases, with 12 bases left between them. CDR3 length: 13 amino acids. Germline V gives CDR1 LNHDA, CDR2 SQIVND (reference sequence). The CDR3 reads CASSGRAAYGYTF. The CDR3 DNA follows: TGTGCCAGTAGTGGCAGGGCAGCATATGGCTACACCTTC.

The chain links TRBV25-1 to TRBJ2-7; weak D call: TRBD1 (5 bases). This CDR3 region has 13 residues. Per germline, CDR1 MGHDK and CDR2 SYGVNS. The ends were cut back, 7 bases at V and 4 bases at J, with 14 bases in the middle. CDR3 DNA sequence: TGTGCCAGCACCGCTGTAGGGGCTTACGAGCAGTACTTC. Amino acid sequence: CASTAVGAYEQYF.